There are many counts of the clone carrying this T cell receptor beta chain. Construction of the TCRbeta library involved unique molecular identifiers. One entry per CDR3 protein results from TCRdb running MiXCR on the PCR reads. The repertoire holds around 380,000 distinct CDR3 sequences, with about a tenth as singletons. This CDR3 comprises 14 residues. Germline CDR1 and CDR2: DFQATT and SNEGSKA (reference sequence). The germline V and J ends were trimmed by 4 bases and 7 bases, with 19 bases remaining between them. This sample stems from a study of T-cell reconstitution after alpha-beta-depleted transplantation in children.

The clonotype comes from a human donor who donated a stem cell graft to a child with acute myeloid leukemia. The chain joins TRBV20-1 to TRBJ2-5, with a tentative D call TRBD2 (7 bases). This sample comprised PBMCs from the stem cell graft donor, obtained from the stem cell graft. The CDR3 here is CSAMGGGVAGTQYF. In DNA, the CDR3 is TGCAGTGCTATGGGGGGGGGCGTAGCTGGGACCCAGTACTTC.